This entry lists 26 T cell receptor beta chains sequenced from one sample in a study of vaccination and CD4 T cells after COVID-19 (dated by TCRdb to the early 2020s). Receptor libraries were prepared by PCR. Instrument on record: Illumina iSeq 100. DNA from cultured CD4+ T cells was subjected to TCR sequencing with the Oncomine TCR Beta short-read assay at the Johns Hopkins FTIC core. In-frame beta chains were kept once TCRdb had trimmed the public reads at Q25 with fastp and called clones with MiXCR. Records with the same CDR3 protein are collapsed into one entry carrying the most frequent genes and DNA. The sample table records about 17,000 distinct CDR3 sequences; 59% of these occur just once. Of the sample, roughly 5.2% is held by the ten largest clones. The treatment or condition label for this specimen denotes: approximately nine-day PBMC culture with coronavirus spike peptide pools or control peptides (ViraFEST assay).

No antigen is known for these receptors. Sequences were derived from CD4+ T cells from blood, cultured in vitro, sampled after SARS-CoV-2 vaccination. These receptor sequences come from a human donor who had recovered from COVID-19.

The sample holds a few counts of this clonotype. V and J are TRBV7-2 and TRBJ2-5; D perhaps matches TRBD2 (6 bases). The CDR3 has 17 amino acids. Looked up from germline, CDR1 is SGHTA and CDR2 is FQGNSA. The V and J ends lost 6 bases and 0 bases respectively, with 20 bases between them. The chain's CDR3 is CASSRLGAGPYQETQYF. The CDR3 DNA sequence: TGTGCCAGCAGTAGATTAGGGGCGGGGCCCTACCAAGAGACCCAGTACTTC.

This clonotype showed up just a few times. The J gene is TRBJ2-1, the V gene TRBV6-1; maybe TRBD2 (6 bases). Germline V CDR1 and CDR2: MNHNS, SASEGT. The CDR3 contains 14 residues. Trimming removed 7 bases at V and 6 bases at J, with 16 bases between. CDR3 DNA: TGTGCCAGCACACTGGACGGGGGATCCAATGAGCAGTTCTTC. Residues: CASTLDGGSNEQFF.

The chain carries TRBV6-2 or TRBV6-3 and TRBJ1-2; 7 nucleotides align to TRBD1. Germline V gives CDR1 MNHEY, CDR2 SVGEGT. The length of the CDR3 is 13 residues. V lost 7 bases to trimming and J lost 8 bases; unmatched junction nucleotides: 10. This CDR3 reads CASTQDRVLGYTF. CDR3 nucleotide sequence: TGTGCCAGCACCCAAGACAGGGTACTCGGCTACACCTTC.

The sample holds a few counts of this clonotype. The rearrangement uses TRBV28 and TRBJ2-2; D is uncertain. The germline gives CDR1 MDHEN, CDR2 SYDVKM. The CDR3 totals 12 residues. Trimming shortened V by 7 bases and J by 1 base, and 4 bases separated the two germline ends. The CDR3 DNA reads as TGTGCCAGCAACGGGAACACCGGGGAGCTGTTTTTT. It codes for CASNGNTGELFF. The full variable domain, in which reference TRBV28 and TRBJ2-2 provide the parts outside the CDR3, is DVKVTQSSRYLVKRTGEKVFLECVQDMDHENMFWYRQDPGLGLRLIYFSYDVKMKEKGDIPEGYSVSREKKERFSLILESASTNQTSMYLCASNGNTGELFFGEGSRLTVL.

V is TRBV20-1 and J is TRBJ2-1, with D perhaps matching TRBD2 (6 bases). The CDR3 is 14 residues long. Per the germline V gene, CDR1 is DFQATT and CDR2 is SNEGSKA (reference sequence). V was trimmed by 6 bases and J by 9 bases, leaving 21 bases between them. Here the CDR3 reads CSARPRRGLGEQFF. DNA for the CDR3: TGCAGTGCCCGCCCGAGGCGGGGTCTCGGTGAGCAGTTCTTC.

The rearrangement links TRBV20-1 to TRBJ1-4; unclear D gene. The V gene lost 3 bases and the J gene lost 7 bases, with 12 bases spanning the gap. This CDR3 is 13 amino acids long. Germline CDR1 is DFQATT and CDR2 is SNEGSKA (reference sequence). CDR3 protein: CSASMAGTEKLFF. As DNA, the CDR3 is TGCAGTGCTAGTATGGCCGGTACTGAAAAACTGTTTTTT.

This sequence joins TRBV7-8 and TRBJ2-7; the D gene could be TRBD1 or TRBD2 (7 bases each). V lost 1 base, J lost 1 base, and 14 bases lay in between. Per germline, CDR1 SGHVS and CDR2 FQNEAQ. The CDR3 spans 16 residues. The CDR3 loop is CASSLGGGQISYEQYF. The DNA of the CDR3 is TGTGCCAGCAGCTTAGGGGGGGGACAGATATCCTACGAGCAGTACTTC.

The V and J genes are TRBV7-8 and TRBJ1-1; no firm D call. V lost 1 base to trimming and J lost 5 bases, with 2 bases between them. The germline V gene has CDR1 SGHVS and CDR2 FQNEAQ. The CDR3 covers 11 residues. The CDR3 DNA reads TGTGCCAGCAGCTTAGGAACTGAAGCTTTCTTT. Protein: CASSLGTEAFF.

The chain carries TRBV7-2 and TRBJ1-1; D unclear. The CDR3 covers 14 residues. The germline V gene has CDR1 SGHTA and CDR2 FQGNSA. Trimming cost V 2 bases and J 0 bases, with 7 bases left between them. In DNA, the CDR3 is TGTGCCAGCAGCTTATTGCTAATGAACACTGAAGCTTTCTTT. Encoded protein: CASSLLLMNTEAFF.

This chain uses TRBV7-2 with TRBJ2-1, with 7 nucleotides matching TRBD1. The CDR3 totals 16 residues. The germline gives CDR1 SGHTA, CDR2 FQGNSA. Trimming removed 4 bases from V and 0 bases from J; junction bases left unmatched: 6. In DNA form, the CDR3 reads TGTGCCAGCAGCTGGAACAGGGGTAGCTCCTACAATGAGCAGTTCTTC. Amino acids: CASSWNRGSSYNEQFF.

The chain links TRBV19 to TRBJ2-7; D gene ambiguous. Germline CDR1 is LNHDA and CDR2 is SQIVND (reference sequence). Trimming pared 4 bases from V and 2 bases from J, leaving 15 bases between. The CDR3 has 15 amino acids. The DNA of the CDR3 is TGTGCCAGTAGTAGTAGCCGGGTCTTTGCCTACGAGCAGTACTTC. It is translated as CASSSSRVFAYEQYF.

The V and J genes are TRBV7-2 and TRBJ2-3, with D uncertain. The CDR3 spans 14 residues. V shed 1 base and J shed 2 bases, with 7 bases lying between them. Germline CDR1 is SGHTA and CDR2 is FQGNSA. The CDR3 sequence is CASSLGTPTDTQYF. The CDR3, as DNA: TGTGCCAGCAGCTTAGGTACCCCCACAGATACGCAGTATTTT.

The chain has TRBV11-3 and TRBJ1-1, with D maybe TRBD1 (6 bases). Germline CDR1 and CDR2: SGHNT and YENEEA. The CDR3 is 16 amino acids. With 0 bases removed from V and 8 bases from J, the gap between germline ends came to 19 bases. The CDR3 sequence is CASSLDGRAGAAEAFF. For the CDR3, the DNA is TGTGCCAGCAGCTTAGATGGTCGTGCGGGGGCGGCGGAAGCTTTCTTT. Full variable domain (remainder filled in from reference TRBV11-3 and TRBJ1-1): EAGVVQSPRYKIIEKKQPVAFWCNPISGHNTLYWYLQNLGQGPELLIRYENEEAVDDSQLPKDRFSAERLKGVDSTLKIQPAELGDSAVYLCASSLDGRAGAAEAFFGQGTRLTVV.

The V gene is TRBV6-1, the J gene TRBJ2-7; D ambiguous. The CDR3 totals 13 residues. Germline lookup yields CDR1 MNHNS and CDR2 SASEGT. V lost 7 bases to trimming and J lost 4 bases, with 14 bases between them. CDR3 amino acids: CASKLQQLYEQYF. The CDR3 nucleotides are TGTGCCAGCAAATTACAGCAATTATACGAGCAGTACTTC.

The chain links TRBV20-1 to TRBJ2-1; 7 nucleotides align to TRBD2. This CDR3 spans 14 amino acids. Germline-derived CDR1 and CDR2 are DFQATT and SNEGSKA (reference sequence). Losses at the gene ends were 1 base for V and 9 bases for J; bases not matched to a gene: 9. CDR3 residues: CSARVGGNELEQFF. CDR3 sequence (DNA): TGCAGTGCTAGAGTCGGGGGGAATGAGCTTGAGCAGTTCTTC.

This clonotype was counted between two and nine times. The chain uses TRBV2 and TRBJ2-7; D not certain. Germline loops: CDR1 SNHLY, CDR2 FYNNEI. The germline V and J ends were trimmed by 0 bases and 4 bases, with 19 bases remaining between them. The length of the CDR3 is 17 residues. The CDR3 bases are TGTGCCAGCAGTGAAGCCTCCACCCCGCCTGGCCAGTACGAGCAGTACTTC. It codes for CASSEASTPPGQYEQYF. Supplemented by reference TRBV2 and TRBJ2-7, the full variable domain reads EPEVTQTPSHQVTQMGQEVILRCVPISNHLYFYWYRQILGQKVEFLVSFYNNEISEKSEIFDDQFSVERPDGSNFTLKIRSTKLEDSAMYFCASSEASTPPGQYEQYFGPGTRLTVT.

This clonotype showed up just a few times. V and J are TRBV20-1 and TRBJ1-1; 9 nucleotides align to TRBD1. The CDR3 is 15 residues long. Germline V gene sequence: CDR1 DFQATT, CDR2 SNEGSKA (reference sequence). After removal of 6 bases from V and 7 bases from J, the junction contained 15 bases not matched to a gene. CDR3 protein: CSAPGGTGSMIEAFF. The CDR3 bases are TGCAGTGCCCCGGGGGGGACAGGGTCCATGATTGAAGCTTTCTTT.

The chain employs TRBV6-2 or TRBV6-3 and TRBJ1-2, with D possibly being TRBD1 (6 bases). This CDR3 has 14 residues. V was pared by 7 bases and J by 8 bases, with 20 bases between. Germline values: CDR1 MNHEY, CDR2 SVGEGT. The CDR3 loop is CASNRPRTDNGYTF. The DNA of the CDR3 is TGTGCCAGCAACCGCCCCCGGACAGATAACGGCTACACCTTC.

This sequence joins TRBV7-9 and TRBJ2-7; 7 positions match TRBD1. The germline gives CDR1 SEHNR, CDR2 FQNEAQ (reference sequence). The CDR3 loop spans 16 amino acids. The J segment lost 1 base and the V segment lost 5 bases, leaving 11 bases of the junction unmatched. In nucleotides, the CDR3 is TGTGCCAGCAGCCTCTTGACGACAGGGAGATCCTACGAGCAGTACTTC. Protein sequence: CASSLLTTGRSYEQYF.

This clonotype turned up a few times. The chain employs TRBV7-3 and TRBJ1-4; perhaps TRBD1 as D (5 bases). Trimming cost V 9 bases and J 0 bases, with 17 bases left between them. This CDR3 region has 16 residues. Germline V gene sequence: CDR1 SGHTA, CDR2 FQGTGA. CDR3 loop: CARGGGNHATNEKLFF. The CDR3 DNA is TGTGCCAGGGGGGGAGGGAATCATGCAACTAATGAAAAACTGTTTTTT.

The genes are TRBV20-1 and TRBJ1-3, with D possibly matching TRBD1 (6 bases). The CDR3 has 16 residues. V lost 0 bases to trimming and J lost 4 bases, with 16 bases between them. Germline CDR1 is DFQATT and CDR2 is SNEGSKA (reference sequence). As DNA, the CDR3 is TGCAGTGCTAGAGAGATCGTAGGACAGCTAGGAAACACCATATATTTT. Protein product: CSAREIVGQLGNTIYF.

The sample holds one count of this clonotype. The V call is TRBV4-1, the J call TRBJ1-6; D gene unclear. The CDR3 contains 16 residues. V was clipped by 1 base and J by 4 bases, with 11 bases between them. The germline gives CDR1 MGHRA, CDR2 YSYEKL. CDR3: CASSQVLTAYNSPLHF. In DNA form, the CDR3 reads TGCGCCAGCAGCCAAGTCCTAACAGCATATAATTCACCCCTCCACTTT.

V is TRBV12-3 or TRBV12-4 and J is TRBJ2-6; unclear D gene. Trimming took 3 bases from V and 4 from J, leaving 10 bases between them. The CDR3 sequence is 15 residues long. The CDR3 is CASSFSNSGANVLTF. The CDR3 nucleotides read TGTGCCAGCAGTTTTTCGAATTCCGGGGCCAACGTCCTGACTTTC.

The V and J genes are TRBV28 and TRBJ2-1, with TRBD1 matching 9 bases. With V trimmed by 6 bases and J by 2 bases, 14 bases remained unmatched. The germline gives CDR1 MDHEN, CDR2 SYDVKM. The CDR3 consists of 18 residues. The CDR3 nucleotides are TGTGCCAGCAGAGGCGGAAGTTCTGGGACAGGGACCTACAATGAGCAGTTCTTC. Translated, it gives CASRGGSSGTGTYNEQFF.

The chain has TRBV6-1 and TRBJ1-6, with 7 bases lining up with TRBD1. After removal of 6 bases from V and 9 bases from J, the junction contained 11 bases not matched to a gene. Germline lookup yields CDR1 MNHNS and CDR2 SASEGT. This CDR3 spans 15 amino acids. The CDR3 region has the DNA TGTGCCAGCAGGGAACTTAAGGGGGCGAGTTCACCCCTCCACTTT. Encoded protein: CASRELKGASSPLHF.

The V and J genes are TRBV10-3 and TRBJ1-1; TRBD1 matches at 8 bases. The CDR3 totals 14 residues. V lost 3 bases to trimming and J lost 3 bases; unmatched junction nucleotides: 3. Germline V gene lookup returns CDR1 ENHRY and CDR2 SYGVKD. CDR3 DNA: TGTGCCATCAGTGACAGGGGGCGCGACACTGAAGCTTTCTTT. Amino acid sequence: CAISDRGRDTEAFF.